This T cell receptor (beta chain) was captured in a study of shared clonotypes between healthy human individuals. Study-level background: There were three CD4 naive, three CD4 memory, two CD8 naive and one CD8 memory plates per donor. Study observations and caveats: Limitation of the genetic and exposure-history diversity represented came from the few donors. All-four-donor shared clonotypes had higher generation probabilities than non-shared clonotypes did.

The germline gives CDR1 SGHNT, CDR2 YYREEE (reference sequence). V lost 2 bases and J lost 4; bases outside the gene matches: 10. CDR3 length equals 16 residues. Turning to this clone: The antigen is undetermined.

Method: immunoSEQ multiplex PCR; TCRdb's copy keeps in-frame clones and lacks some. The sample consists of around 700,000 clones, under 80% of them appearing once. This chain joins TRBV5-4 and TRBJ2-7; 9 nucleotides align to TRBD1. The sequenced sample was memory CD4+ T cells sorted from blood. The subset was: CD45RA-negative fraction. This clonotype was sampled from a woman in her thirties in good health. The CDR3 protein is CASSFGPPDRGYEQYF. In nucleotides, the CDR3 is TGTGCCAGCAGCTTCGGACCCCCCGACAGGGGGTACGAGCAGTACTTC.